This T cell receptor (beta chain) was found in a study of identical twins. Whole-study findings and limits: Invariant MAIT and iNKT cells are populations that could partly confound zero-insertion analyses. With abundant cord blood beta clonotypes, insertions were fewer; memory repertoires showed no such pattern. Sharing of beta out-of-frame sequences by twins showed a weaker excess.

J lost 1 base, V lost 6 bases, and 16 bases had no gene match. Germline CDR1 SGHAT, CDR2 FQDESV (reference sequence). The CDR3 loop spans 20 amino acids. cDNA carried unique molecular identifiers, and a universal primer site was added by template switching. MiXCR, run by TCRdb on the 5' RACE reads, gives a single entry per CDR3 protein. Of 250,000 or so distinct CDR3 sequences listed, around 8.8% are singletons. This clonotype has only a few counts. Its target is not known. The sample was also linked to a second study, of yellow fever vaccine responses in identical twins.

The material sequenced was CD8+ T cells sorted from blood. V gene TRBV11-1 combines with J gene TRBJ2-5; 14 bases fit TRBD2. This TCR derives from a woman in her late teens or twenties in good health. The CDR3 nucleotides are TGTGCCAGCAGAAAGGTCCCGGGACTAGCGGGAGAACGATCCCAAGAGACCCAGTACTTC. Protein sequence: CASRKVPGLAGERSQETQYF.